This T cell receptor beta chain came from a study of T cells in Graves' hyperthyroidism and ophthalmopathy. Study details: Peripheral blood was acquired at first diagnosis, ahead of any therapy whatsoever. Whole-study results and caveats: Blood shared most expanded thyroid clonotypes above 0.001.

Graves' hyperthyroidism without ophthalmopathy progression within 18 months was termed stable. Regions amplified from RNA transcripts were the TCR beta CDR3 regions. The HTBI set primed first-round TCR CDR3 RT-PCR. TCRdb reprocessed the multiplex PCR reads via MiXCR and lists one record per CDR3 protein. The sample holds more than 600,000 distinct CDR3 sequences; about 17% are singletons and the top ten take under 10%. Regarding this clonotype: Its antigen is still unknown.

Germline loops: CDR1 SGHAT, CDR2 FQNNGV. The CDR3 has 15 residues. Trimming removed 2 bases from V and 2 bases from J, with 13 bases in between. J is TRBJ2-7 and V is TRBV11-2, with a possible D match to TRBD1 (5 bases). The TCR originated in a young man with Graves' hyperthyroidism. The material sequenced was blood. The CDR3 nucleotides are TGTGCCAGCAGCTTATTTCAGGGTGACACCTACGAGCAGTACTTC. Translated: CASSLFQGDTYEQYF.